Below, 22 T cell receptor beta chains from the same sample are listed, as sequenced in a study of blood T cells in healthy people across ages. A second about 7 to 11 cycle PCR used barcoded and J-beta primers. MiXCR was run by TCRdb on the 5' RACE reads, yielding one entry per CDR3 protein. The table has some 1.7 million distinct CDR3 sequences, approximately 28% seen once; the top ten hold roughly 8%. Sequenced input: blood. The origin of the receptors is a woman younger than 45 in good health.

This clonotype was seen repeatedly, ten times or more. The chain links TRBV7-6 to TRBJ2-7; D not resolved. This CDR3 has 14 residues. Between the trimmed V and J ends, which lost 1 base and 0 bases, there was a span of 7 bases. The germline V gene encodes CDR1 SGHVS and CDR2 FNYEAQ. The chain's CDR3 is CASSLERNSYEQYF. The DNA for the CDR3 is TGTGCCAGCAGCTTAGAACGGAACTCCTACGAGCAGTACTTC.

This clonotype has more than one count but fewer than ten. V usage is TRBV6-6 and J usage is TRBJ1-3; D is undetermined. Germline V gives CDR1 MNHNY, CDR2 SVGAGI (reference sequence). The CDR3 spans 15 residues. Between the trimmed V and J ends, which lost 3 bases and 2 bases, there was a span of 11 bases. CDR3 amino acids: CASSYPGRTGNTIYF. For the CDR3, the DNA is TGTGCCAGCAGTTATCCCGGGCGGACTGGAAACACCATATATTTT.

The table lists this clonotype with a few counts. The V gene is TRBV28, the J gene TRBJ2-3; either TRBD1 or TRBD2 may fit D (7 bases each). Trimming removed 5 bases from V and 3 bases from J, with 18 bases in between. The germline gives CDR1 MDHEN, CDR2 SYDVKM. CDR3 length: 16 amino acids. CDR3 coding DNA: TGTGCCAGCAGTCCCAGTAGGGGGCGGGGGACAGATACGCAGTATTTT. Amino acids: CASSPSRGRGTDTQYF.

Only a few counts were recorded for this clonotype. The chain couples TRBV2 to TRBJ1-1, with a weak D call TRBD1 (6 bases). The CDR3 is 12 residues long. Trimming took 4 bases from V and 6 from J, leaving 9 bases between them. The germline V gene has CDR1 SNHLY and CDR2 FYNNEI. The CDR3 sequence: CASSGGGPEAFF. The CDR3 coding sequence is TGTGCCAGCAGTGGAGGGGGTCCTGAAGCTTTCTTT.

The chain couples TRBV27 to TRBJ1-2; 7 nucleotides match TRBD1. V gave up 11 bases and J gave up 0 bases; unmatched junction bases: 9. The CDR3 is 14 residues long. Germline V gene sequence: CDR1 MNHEY, CDR2 SMNVEV (reference sequence). CDR3 amino acids: CAGKGTVTNYGYTF. CDR3 bases: TGTGCCGGCAAAGGGACAGTCACTAACTATGGCTACACCTTC.

The gene calls are TRBV7-9 and TRBJ2-1; 13 nucleotides agree with TRBD2. Losses at the gene ends were 3 bases for V and 8 bases for J; bases not matched to a gene: 10. This CDR3 contains 17 residues. Per germline, CDR1 SEHNR and CDR2 FQNEAQ (reference sequence). In DNA form, the CDR3 reads TGTGCCAGCAGCTTCGGACTAGCGGGGGCCCGGCTCGATGAGCAGTTCTTC. Translation: CASSFGLAGARLDEQFF.

The rearrangement uses TRBV2 and TRBJ2-1; TRBD2 agrees at 7 bases. V dropped 1 base and J dropped 3; count of bases not matched to a gene: 0. The germline V gene encodes CDR1 SNHLY and CDR2 FYNNEI. CDR3 length equals 14 residues. The CDR3: CASSEGDYYNEQFF. CDR3 nucleotides: TGTGCCAGCAGTGAAGGGGACTACTACAATGAGCAGTTCTTC.

The rearrangement links TRBV5-6 to TRBJ2-1; possible D gene TRBD2, 7 bases. The CDR3 runs to 16 residues. Germline V gene data show CDR1 as SGHDT and CDR2 as YYEEEE. Between the trimmed V and J ends, which lost 4 bases and 8 bases, there was a span of 22 bases. The chain's CDR3 is CASSPGRGGRVHEQFF. CDR3 sequence (DNA): TGTGCCAGCAGCCCCGGTAGGGGGGGGCGCGTTCATGAGCAGTTCTTC.

This sequence joins TRBV12-3 or TRBV12-4 and TRBJ2-7; no clear D. Between the trimmed V and J ends, which lost 6 bases and 7 bases, there was a span of 13 bases. This CDR3 comprises 12 residues. The CDR3 DNA reads as TGTGCCAGCAGCTGGAACTTCGGGGAGCAGTACTTC. Encoded protein: CASSWNFGEQYF.

This clonotype was counted only a few times. The chain couples TRBV6-6 to TRBJ2-3, with 12 bases fitting TRBD2. The CDR3 runs 17 residues. Germline CDR1 reads MNHNY; CDR2 reads SVGAGI (reference sequence). J was trimmed by 0 bases and V by 1 base; bases with no gene match: 2. In nucleotides, the CDR3 is TGTGCCAGCAGTTACTACACTAGCGGGGGGAGCACAGATACGCAGTATTTT. Its protein product is CASSYYTSGGSTDTQYF.

The gene calls are TRBV20-1 and TRBJ2-5, with a weak D call TRBD2 (5 bases). Germline V gives CDR1 DFQATT, CDR2 SNEGSKA (reference sequence). Trimming took off 1 base at V and 4 bases at J, with 10 bases between the two ends. The CDR3 has 13 amino acids. Written as DNA, the CDR3 is TGCAGTGCTAGAGTGCCCGCGGGAGAGACCCAGTACTTC. This sequence encodes CSARVPAGETQYF.

For this clonotype: Its ends do not fully match the called genes, so a read error is possible. The genes are TRBV18 and TRBJ1-2; D call uncertain. Germline V CDR1 and CDR2: KGHSH, LQKENI. CDR3 length: 13 residues. The CDR3 DNA is TGTGCCAGCTTACCACCGGATACGGGGGGCTACACCTTC. Protein sequence: CASLPPDTGGYTF.

This clonotype has just a few counts. The chain links TRBV7-2 to TRBJ2-7, with D perhaps matching TRBD1 or TRBD2 (5 bases each). The CDR3 consists of 13 residues. The germline V gene has CDR1 SGHTA and CDR2 FQGNSA. The V gene lost 7 bases and the J gene lost 5 bases, with 15 bases spanning the gap. This CDR3 reads CASTPGPYHEQYF. CDR3 bases: TGTGCCAGCACCCCGGGGCCTTACCACGAGCAGTACTTC.

The table lists this clonotype with many counts. This sequence joins TRBV20-1 and TRBJ2-3; D is undetermined. The CDR3 length is 13 residues. Germline V gene lookup returns CDR1 DFQATT and CDR2 SNEGSKA (reference sequence). V was pared by 3 bases and J by 0 bases, with 7 bases between. The CDR3 region is CSASDLSTDTQYF. The CDR3 region has the DNA TGCAGTGCTAGTGATTTAAGCACAGATACGCAGTATTTT.

The genes are TRBV6-5 and TRBJ1-2; a weak D match, TRBD1 (6 bases). In germline, CDR1 is MNHEY, CDR2 SVGAGI. This CDR3 spans 15 amino acids. V was cut by 0 bases and J by 5 bases, with 13 bases left in between. CDR3 sequence (DNA): TGTGCCAGCAGTTACTCGGGGGGCCTCTTGTATGGCTACACCTTC. It codes for CASSYSGGLLYGYTF.

This clonotype was found many times. The V call is TRBV7-2, the J call TRBJ2-1; perhaps TRBD1 as D (6 bases). This CDR3 is 14 amino acids long. Trimming took off 5 bases at V and 4 bases at J, with 12 bases between the two ends. CDR1 is SGHTA and CDR2 is FQGNSA in the germline V gene. The CDR3 DNA reads as TGTGCCAGCAGCCCGCAGGGGAGATACAATGAGCAGTTCTTC. Protein: CASSPQGRYNEQFF.

The chain has TRBV6-2 or TRBV6-3 and TRBJ2-1; 9 bases are shared with TRBD2. The trim removed 6 bases at V and 9 bases at J, leaving 15 bases unmatched. CDR1 MNHEY and CDR2 SVGEGT come from the germline V gene. The CDR3 is 16 residues long. CDR3 sequence reads: CASRRGAGGPIGEQFF. DNA for the CDR3: TGTGCCAGCAGAAGAGGAGCGGGAGGACCAATCGGTGAGCAGTTCTTC.

The chain recombines TRBV13 with TRBJ2-6, with D unclear. Trimming took 4 bases from V and 4 from J, leaving 8 bases between them. The CDR3 length is 14 residues. CDR1 PRHDT and CDR2 FYEKMQ come from the germline V gene (reference sequence). CDR3 amino acids: CASSSPLGANVLTF. The CDR3 nucleotides read TGTGCCAGCAGCTCACCCCTGGGGGCCAACGTCCTGACTTTC.

The CDR3 here is CASSLFSAASYEQYF. The CDR3 DNA is TGTGCCAGCAGTTTATTTTCCGCAGCTTCCTACGAGCAGTACTTC. The rearrangement links TRBV27 to TRBJ2-7; D is undetermined. CDR1 is MNHEY and CDR2 is SMNVEV in the germline V gene (reference sequence). The CDR3 extends over 15 amino acids. The V and J ends lost 1 base and 1 base respectively, with 11 bases between them.

Only a few counts were recorded for this clonotype. The chain links TRBV5-1 to TRBJ2-3, with 9 bases identical to TRBD2. CDR1 and CDR2 (germline): SGHRS, YFSETQ. The trim removed 0 bases at V and 2 bases at J, leaving 4 bases unmatched. This CDR3 has 16 amino acids. The CDR3 is CASSLDGGRDTDTQYF. The CDR3 nucleotides read TGCGCCAGCAGCTTGGACGGCGGGAGGGACACAGATACGCAGTATTTT.

V gene TRBV20-1 combines with J gene TRBJ2-5; D is unresolved. The J call may be incorrect, as the DNA end agrees better with TRBJ2-7. Germline V gene lookup returns CDR1 DFQATT and CDR2 SNEGSKA (reference sequence). CDR3 size: 13 residues. This CDR3 is CSASRSSTGEQYF. CDR3 bases: TGCAGTGCTAGTCGGTCCTCTACGGGCGAGCAGTACTTC.

The chain couples TRBV5-1 to TRBJ2-1; 9 nucleotides line up with TRBD1. The CDR3 is 19 residues long. CDR1 and CDR2 from the germline V gene are SGHRS and YFSETQ. The trim removed 4 bases at V and 8 bases at J, leaving 22 bases unmatched. DNA for the CDR3: TGCGCCAGCAGCATCGAGTCTCGGGACAGGGTTCGATTGGGAGATGAGCAGTTCTTC. Amino acid sequence: CASSIESRDRVRLGDEQFF.